Listed below are T cell receptor beta chains from one sample, sequenced in a study of T cell responses to AZD1222 COVID-19 vaccine. Repertoires were generated with immunoSEQ multiplex PCR, while TCRdb's copy carries only in-frame clones and drops some. The data hold 100,000 to 130,000 clones, with under 95% observed a single time. The sequencing here drew on peripheral blood, taken 28 days after the second AZD1222 dose. These receptors were obtained from an adult who received the AZD1222 COVID-19 vaccine. The CDR3 runs from the conserved cysteine through the conserved F or W. A D gene is named only where the DNA matches it firmly. Clone size is not always given. Where it is, it says once, few, many or a class for expanded clones.

j_gene | abundance | d_gene | v_gene | CDR3nt | CDR3aa
TRBJ1-2 | NA | NA | TRBV3-1/TRBV3-2 | TGTGCCAGCAGCTTCAGGGGTAACTATGGCTACACCTTC | CASSFRGNYGYTF
TRBJ2-1 | NA | NA | TRBV6-5 | TGTGCCAGCACCGCCGGGGGCTTTAACAATGAGCAGTTCTTC | CASTAGGFNNEQFF
TRBJ1-5 | NA | NA | TRBV6-2/TRBV6-3 | TGTGCCAGCAGTTACTCGAAGGTGGCCCCTCAGCCCCAGCATTTT | CASSYSKVAPQPQHF
TRBJ1-5 | NA | NA | TRBV4-2 | TGTGCCAGCAGCCAAGGACCAGGGCTCGGTCAGCCCCAGCATTTT | CASSQGPGLGQPQHF
TRBJ2-2 | NA | NA | TRBV5-1 | TGCGCCAGCAGCTTTTCCTCAGGGTATGGCGGGGAGCTGTTTTTT | CASSFSSGYGGELFF
TRBJ1-5 | once | NA | TRBV24-1 | TGTGCCACCAGTCGCGGAGGCCAGCCCCAGCATTTT | CATSRGGQPQHF
TRBJ1-3 | NA | NA | TRBV7-9 | TGTGCCAGCAGCTGGGCCGGGGGGCCTGGAAACACCATATATTTT | CASSWAGGPGNTIYF
TRBJ2-1 | NA | TRBD2 | TRBV27 | TGTGCCAGCACTAAAATGGGATTGACTAGCGGGACATACAATGAGCAGTTCTTC | CASTKMGLTSGTYNEQFF
TRBJ2-1 | NA | NA | TRBV4-1 | TGCGCCAGCAGCCCTACTAGTTCCCCCTACAATGAGCAGTTCTTC | CASSPTSSPYNEQFF
TRBJ2-5 | NA | NA | TRBV2 | TGTGCCAGCAGTAGGGAGACCCAGTACTTC | CASSRETQYF
TRBJ2-1 | once | TRBD2 | TRBV3-1/TRBV3-2 | TGTGCCAGCAGCTACCGACCAGCGGGGGGGTACAATGAGCAGTTCTTC | CASSYRPAGGYNEQFF
TRBJ2-7 | NA | NA | TRBV24-1 | TGTGCCACCAGTGACCAACAGGGAGCAACCTACTACGAGCAGTACTTC | CATSDQQGATYYEQYF
TRBJ1-4 | NA | TRBD1 | TRBV5-4 | TGTGCCAGCAGCTACCCGGCAGGGGGAAATGAAAAACTGTTTTTT | CASSYPAGGNEKLFF
TRBJ2-7 | once | TRBD2 | TRBV3-1/TRBV3-2 | TGTGCCAGCAGCCCCTATGTCGGGGGGGGCGGGAGCGAGCAGTACTTC | CASSPYVGGGGSEQYF
TRBJ2-5 | NA | NA | TRBV28 | TGTGCCAGCAGTTCCGGGGGGGCAGGGGGCGAGACCCAGTACTTC | CASSSGGAGGETQYF
TRBJ2-2 | once | TRBD2 | TRBV11-2 | TGTGCCAGCAGCCTCTGGGGGGGAGCCACCGGGGAGCTGTTTTTT | CASSLWGGATGELFF
TRBJ1-1 | NA | NA | TRBV5-4 | TGTGCCAGCAGCCTAGGAGGGGAAATTGACACTGAAGCTTTCTTT | CASSLGGEIDTEAFF
TRBJ2-5 | NA | NA | TRBV5-4 | TGTGCCAGCAGCTTGGGGGGACAAGAGACCCAGTACTTC | CASSLGGQETQYF
TRBJ1-1 | few | NA | TRBV5-6 | TGTGCCAGCAGCTCCCTGTGGCAAAACACTGAAGCTTTCTTT | CASSSLWQNTEAFF
TRBJ2-1 | NA | NA | TRBV19 | TGTGCCAGTAGTACCCCTAGAGCCCGTGGAAATGAGCAGTTCTTC | CASSTPRARGNEQFF
TRBJ1-2 | NA | NA | TRBV4-1 | TGCGCCAGCAGCCACAGTCGACTTCGAACTGCGTTAGCTAACTATGGCTACACCTTC | CASSHSRLRTALANYGYTF
TRBJ2-6 | NA | NA | TRBV4-1 | TGCGCCAGCAGCCAAGATAGACTCTCTGGGGCCAACGTCCTGACTTTC | CASSQDRLSGANVLTF
TRBJ1-6 | NA | NA | TRBV6-5 | TGTGCCAGCAGTTCCGGCGGTTCACCCCTCCACTTT | CASSSGGSPLHF
TRBJ1-2 | NA | TRBD1 | TRBV14 | TGTGCCAGCAGCCATGCCCACAGGGGGCTGGAGAGATATGGCTACACCTTC | CASSHAHRGLERYGYTF
TRBJ2-7 | NA | TRBD1 | TRBV3-1/TRBV3-2 | TGTGCCAGCAGCCGCTACGGGACAGGGGGTTCCTACGAGCAGTACTTC | CASSRYGTGGSYEQYF
TRBJ1-1 | NA | NA | TRBV4-1 | TGCGCCAGCAGCCAATTGGTTGTAGTCGGGGTGTTGGACACTGAAGCTTTCTTT | CASSQLVVVGVLDTEAFF
TRBJ1-6 | NA | TRBD1 | TRBV10-1 | TGCGCCAGCAGCCCTACAACAGGGGTAGGCTCACCCCTCCACTTT | CASSPTTGVGSPLHF
TRBJ1-1 | once | NA | TRBV27 | TGTGCCAGCAGCCCAAAGGGGACAACTGAAGCTTTCTTT | CASSPKGTTEAFF
TRBJ1-3 | NA | NA | TRBV20-1 | TGCAGTGCTAGTTCCGGGGCCTCTGGAAACACCATATATTTT | CSASSGASGNTIYF
TRBJ2-7 | NA | NA | TRBV19 | TGTGCCACTGGAAGCTCCTACGAGCAGTACTTC | CATGSSYEQYF
TRBJ1-5 | NA | NA | TRBV2 | TGTGCCAGCAGTGTAGGGGCCGATAGCAATCAGCCCCAGCATTTT | CASSVGADSNQPQHF
TRBJ2-7 | NA | TRBD1 | TRBV19 | TGTGCCAGTAGTATAGTAAGCAGGGGGATCTACGAGCAGTACTTC | CASSIVSRGIYEQYF
TRBJ2-7 | once | NA | TRBV6-5 | TGTGCCAGCAGCGGGGCCGGTACCGAGCAGTACTTC | CASSGAGTEQYF
TRBJ2-2 | NA | NA | TRBV5-1 | TGCGCCAGCAGCCCCAGCGGGTTACACACCGGGGAGCTGTTTTTT | CASSPSGLHTGELFF
TRBJ1-2 | NA | NA | TRBV12-3/TRBV12-4 | TGTGCCAGCAGTGCGCCAGGGTTCAATGGCTACACCTTC | CASSAPGFNGYTF
TRBJ2-2 | NA | NA | TRBV2 | TGTGCCAGCAGCCCCTACGCCGGGGAGCTGTTTTTT | CASSPYAGELFF
TRBJ1-5 | NA | NA | TRBV3-1/TRBV3-2 | TGTGCCAGCAGCCAAGGGGGCAGTCAGCCCCAGCATTTT | CASSQGGSQPQHF
TRBJ2-3 | once | NA | TRBV19 | TGTGCCAGTAGGGGGACGGGAGATACGCAGTATTTT | CASRGTGDTQYF
TRBJ2-7 | NA | NA | TRBV28 | TGTGCCAGCAGCTCGTCCATTGGTTCCTACGAGCAGTACTTC | CASSSSIGSYEQYF
TRBJ2-1 | NA | NA | TRBV24-1 | TGTGCCACCAGTGACCCTGGACGAGGTGGTGAGCAGTTCTTC | CATSDPGRGGEQFF
TRBJ1-1 | NA | NA | TRBV28 | TGTGCCAGCAGCCGACGTGGCACTGAAGCTTTCTTT | CASSRRGTEAFF
TRBJ2-2 | NA | NA | TRBV6-6 | TGTGCCAGCAGTTTTGGACAGCAGAACACCGGGGAGCTGTTTTTT | CASSFGQQNTGELFF
TRBJ2-2 | once | NA | TRBV18 | TGTGCCAGCTCACCAGAGGACAAAGGGCCCGGGGAGCTGTTTTTT | CASSPEDKGPGELFF
TRBJ1-5 | NA | NA | TRBV2 | TGTGCCAGCAAGGGGACTCCCTCGGGAAGGAATCAGCCCCAGCATTTT | CASKGTPSGRNQPQHF
TRBJ1-5 | once | TRBD1 | TRBV7-8 | TGTGCCAGCAGCCATCGGACAGGGTTGGAGCAGCCCCAGCATTTT | CASSHRTGLEQPQHF
TRBJ2-7 | NA | NA | TRBV4-1 | TGCGCCAGCAGCCAGGGCCTAAAGTTGGGCTCCTACGAGCAGTACTTC | CASSQGLKLGSYEQYF